The rows below give T cell receptor beta chains drawn from one sample of a study of identical twins. TCRdb re-called the 5' RACE reads with MiXCR, one entry per CDR3 protein. The top ten clones hold roughly 3.6% of a sample with 240,000 or so distinct CDR3 sequences, approximately 7% of them seen once. The same sample was also used in a study of yellow fever vaccine responses in identical twins.

The sample consisted of memory (CD45RO+) T cells sorted from blood. The receptor set was obtained from a woman under 30 in good health. CDR3s include the opening cysteine and the closing phenylalanine or tryptophan. D genes are given only for firm matches. Size is omitted from some rows. Given values are once, few, many or a class for expanded clones.

clone_size: .
d_call: .
v_call: TRBV3-1
j_call: TRBJ2-2
cdr3_aa: CASSQDGHTGELFF
cdr3_nt: TGTGCCAGCAGCCAAGATGGCCACACCGGGGAGCTGTTTTTT

clone_size: few
d_call: .
v_call: TRBV29-1
j_call: TRBJ1-2
cdr3_aa: CSVGEGYGYTF
cdr3_nt: TGCAGCGTTGGGGAGGGGTATGGCTACACCTTC

clone_size: .
d_call: .
v_call: TRBV20-1
j_call: TRBJ2-3
cdr3_aa: CSGWNSARTDTQYF
cdr3_nt: TGCAGTGGCTGGAACTCCGCTCGCACAGATACGCAGTATTTT

clone_size: many
d_call: TRBD2
v_call: TRBV18
j_call: TRBJ2-7
cdr3_aa: CASSLREGSYEQYF
cdr3_nt: TGTGCCAGCTCACTGCGGGAGGGATCCTACGAGCAGTACTTC

clone_size: few
d_call: .
v_call: TRBV7-6
j_call: TRBJ1-5
cdr3_aa: CASSRNNQPQHF
cdr3_nt: TGTGCCAGCAGCCGTAACAATCAGCCCCAGCATTTT

clone_size: many
d_call: .
v_call: TRBV11-2
j_call: TRBJ2-1
cdr3_aa: CASSLVQAAAYNEQFF
cdr3_nt: TGTGCCAGCAGCTTAGTACAGGCAGCTGCCTACAATGAGCAGTTCTTC

clone_size: .
d_call: .
v_call: TRBV6-5
j_call: TRBJ1-3
cdr3_aa: CASRGLGYTIYF
cdr3_nt: TGTGCCAGCAGGGGGCTAGGGTACACCATATATTTT

clone_size: .
d_call: .
v_call: TRBV7-9
j_call: TRBJ2-7
cdr3_aa: CASSLVGRGDEQYF
cdr3_nt: TGTGCCAGCAGCTTAGTCGGCAGGGGTGACGAGCAGTACTTC

clone_size: many
d_call: .
v_call: TRBV12-3/TRBV12-4
j_call: TRBJ1-1
cdr3_aa: CASRKGVVNTEAFF
cdr3_nt: TGTGCCAGCAGGAAAGGGGTAGTGAACACTGAAGCTTTCTTT

clone_size: .
d_call: TRBD2
v_call: TRBV20-1
j_call: TRBJ2-2
cdr3_aa: CCASTVGTSVTGELFF
cdr3_nt: TGCTGTGCTAGCACTGTTGGGACTAGCGTCACCGGGGAGCTGTTTTTT

clone_size: many
d_call: .
v_call: TRBV5-1
j_call: TRBJ2-2
cdr3_aa: CASSGLGGVNTGELFF
cdr3_nt: TGCGCCAGCAGCGGCCTTGGCGGGGTGAACACCGGGGAGCTGTTTTTT

clone_size: few
d_call: TRBD1
v_call: TRBV7-7
j_call: TRBJ2-3
cdr3_aa: CASSLTGITDTQYF
cdr3_nt: TGTGCCAGCAGCTTGACAGGGATCACAGATACGCAGTATTTT

clone_size: .
d_call: .
v_call: TRBV7-9
j_call: TRBJ1-2
cdr3_aa: CASSLVYGPGGYGYTF
cdr3_nt: TGTGCCAGCAGCTTAGTCTACGGTCCGGGAGGCTATGGCTACACCTTC

clone_size: few
d_call: .
v_call: TRBV20-1
j_call: TRBJ1-1
cdr3_aa: CSARPWGRLNTEAFF
cdr3_nt: TGCAGTGCTAGGCCCTGGGGACGGTTGAACACTGAAGCTTTCTTT

clone_size: many
d_call: TRBD2
v_call: TRBV12-3/TRBV12-4
j_call: TRBJ2-1
cdr3_aa: CASRLAGDNEQFF
cdr3_nt: TGTGCCAGCAGACTAGCGGGAGACAATGAGCAGTTCTTC

clone_size: .
d_call: TRBD2
v_call: TRBV7-2
j_call: TRBJ2-1
cdr3_aa: CASSLAEGLAGGFEQFF
cdr3_nt: TGTGCCAGCAGCTTAGCGGAGGGTCTAGCGGGGGGATTTGAGCAGTTCTTC

clone_size: .
d_call: .
v_call: TRBV27
j_call: TRBJ1-1
cdr3_aa: CASSFRPLNTEAFF
cdr3_nt: TGTGCCAGCAGTTTTAGGCCGCTGAACACTGAAGCTTTCTTT

clone_size: few
d_call: .
v_call: TRBV11-2
j_call: TRBJ2-3
cdr3_aa: CASSLWGRSTDTQYF
cdr3_nt: TGTGCCAGCAGCTTATGGGGGCGAAGCACAGATACGCAGTATTTT

clone_size: few
d_call: .
v_call: TRBV20-1
j_call: TRBJ1-3
cdr3_aa: CSARASGNTIYF
cdr3_nt: TGCAGTGCTAGAGCCTCTGGAAACACCATATATTTT

clone_size: many
d_call: .
v_call: TRBV10-3
j_call: TRBJ2-5
cdr3_aa: CAISNPTGPQETQYF
cdr3_nt: TGTGCCATCAGCAACCCGACAGGCCCTCAAGAGACCCAGTACTTC

clone_size: .
d_call: TRBD2
v_call: TRBV7-6
j_call: TRBJ2-5
cdr3_aa: CASSLVGAGGPETQYF
cdr3_nt: TGTGCCAGCAGCTTAGTTGGAGCGGGAGGGCCTGAGACCCAGTACTTC

clone_size: .
d_call: .
v_call: TRBV3-1
j_call: TRBJ2-5
cdr3_aa: CASSQGPTTAEYF
cdr3_nt: TGTGCCAGCAGCCAAGGGCCGACCACGGCCGAGTACTTC

clone_size: many
d_call: TRBD1
v_call: TRBV4-1
j_call: TRBJ1-6
cdr3_aa: CASSQDGTGFSLHF
cdr3_nt: TGCGCCAGCAGCCAAGACGGGACAGGGTTTTCCCTCCACTTT

clone_size: .
d_call: .
v_call: TRBV28
j_call: TRBJ2-7
cdr3_aa: CASSFMRDGGPEAYEQYF
cdr3_nt: TGTGCCAGCAGTTTTATGCGGGACGGGGGGCCGGAGGCTTACGAGCAGTACTTC

clone_size: few
d_call: TRBD2
v_call: TRBV13
j_call: TRBJ2-1
cdr3_aa: CASSLAGGPSGREQFF
cdr3_nt: TGTGCCAGCAGCTTAGCGGGGGGGCCGTCCGGACGGGAGCAGTTCTTC

clone_size: .
d_call: .
v_call: TRBV18
j_call: TRBJ1-2
cdr3_aa: CASSADSGVGYTF
cdr3_nt: TGTGCCAGCTCAGCCGATTCGGGTGTTGGCTACACCTTC

clone_size: .
d_call: TRBD1
v_call: TRBV6-2/TRBV6-3
j_call: TRBJ2-1
cdr3_aa: CASSYSPDRVGEQFF
cdr3_nt: TGTGCCAGCAGTTACTCGCCAGACAGGGTTGGTGAGCAGTTCTTC

clone_size: .
d_call: .
v_call: TRBV2
j_call: TRBJ2-2
cdr3_aa: CASTSRDLNTGELFF
cdr3_nt: TGTGCCAGCACCTCCCGGGACCTAAACACCGGGGAGCTGTTTTTT

clone_size: .
d_call: .
v_call: TRBV7-8
j_call: TRBJ1-1
cdr3_aa: CASSLVGRNTEAFF
cdr3_nt: TGTGCCAGCAGCTTAGTTGGGAGGAACACTGAAGCTTTCTTT

clone_size: .
d_call: .
v_call: TRBV3-1
j_call: TRBJ1-2
cdr3_aa: CASSQDNRCTF
cdr3_nt: TGTGCCAGCAGCCAAGATAATCGGTGCACCTTC

clone_size: .
d_call: TRBD2
v_call: TRBV10-3
j_call: TRBJ2-1
cdr3_aa: CANGLAGGNSEQFF
cdr3_nt: TGTGCCAACGGACTAGCGGGTGGTAATAGTGAGCAGTTCTTC

clone_size: few
d_call: TRBD2
v_call: TRBV2
j_call: TRBJ2-1
cdr3_aa: CASNPTSGQGTEQFF
cdr3_nt: TGTGCCAGCAACCCTACTAGCGGTCAAGGCACGGAGCAGTTCTTC